This entry describes one T cell receptor beta chain. This clonotype appeared once. No cognate antigen has been identified for it. A much larger clonotype is one base distant, so this may be a read error. Because it lacks the conserved phenylalanine or tryptophan at the end, this CDR3 is likely a read error. The time point label, read with the paper, signifies: newly diagnosed GD, antithyroid drugs for less than 3 months. For both TCR sequencing and RNA sequencing, RNA was extracted from PBMCs in TRIzol. The diagnosis of Graves' disease followed American Thyroid Association guidelines. Patients were recruited from an endocrinology department in Xi'an, China. From each patient, around 8.3 milliliters of peripheral blood was collected into an EDTA anticoagulant tube. Ficoll Paque Plus density gradient separation was used to isolate PBMCs, and no further T cell sorting was done. An Agilent 2100 Bioanalyzer and agarose gel were used to check RNA quality, while a NanoDrop 2000 measured RNA concentration.

The library came from multiplex PCR. TCRdb names Illumina HiSeq 4000 as the instrument used. iRepertoire HTBI primers and Arm-PCR amplification of CDR3 regions were used to construct TCR beta libraries. Before sequencing, the PCR products went through gel purification. Turning to the authors' computational methods: Across samples, about 64 TRBV and 12 to 15 TRBJ segments were identified and used for gene usage analysis of CDR3 amino acid clonotypes. COPE and FqMerger were used to merge filtered high-quality paired reads into contigs. Contigs were aligned with BLAST to IMGT TRBV, TRBD and TRBJ reference genes, and CDR3 was defined per IMGT. Clonotypes above 0.1% frequency were classified as highly expanded clones. Shannon entropy served as the measure of repertoire diversity, while the Gini coefficient captured V-J evenness. A clonotype was considered public if more than one individual shared it. TCRdb took the public reads, trimmed them with fastp at Q25, ran MiXCR for clone calling and kept in-frame beta chains. Records with the same CDR3 protein are collapsed into one entry carrying the most frequent genes and DNA. These V and J calls rely on TCRdb rather than the paper's analysis. The sample has hundreds of thousands of distinct CDR3 sequences on record, roughly 14% of them singletons. The ten largest clonotypes hold roughly a tenth of the sample.

This specimen comes from a study of regulatory T cells in long-lasting Graves disease (dated by TCRdb to the early 2020s). Notes on the research overall: Patients with newly diagnosed Graves' disease had been on antithyroid drugs for under 3 months. Persistent Graves' disease patients were compared with newly diagnosed Graves' disease patients by peripheral blood TCR sequencing and RNA sequencing. The study was registered as a clinical trial and conducted in China. A total of approximately 35 samples were covered by TCR sequencing, comprising some 13 persistent and 20 or so newly diagnosed Graves' disease patients. Overall study outcomes, separate from this receptor: TRBV28, TRBJ1-2 and TRBJ2-5 were preferentially used in persistent disease, while TRBV20-1 and TRBJ2-1 were favored in newly diagnosed disease. Only the TCR beta chain was sequenced and analyzed. A larger number of public clonotypes was shared among persistent patients (2,741) than among newly diagnosed patients (approximately 1,000). Compared with newly diagnosed patients, persistent Graves' disease patients had lower TCR Shannon entropy and fewer highly expanded clones, which suggests clonal expansion. The authors acknowledged the small sample size as a limitation that may reduce accuracy. Only peripheral blood was studied, because thyroid tissue, the primary lesion, was inaccessible.

CDR1 and CDR2, looked up from the germline V gene (reference sequence), are DFQATT and SNEGSKA. The CDR3 is 16 residues long, ends included. The only DNA kept is the CDR3, 48 bases in frame from the first base. V is clipped by 0 bases and J by 2 bases, and the sequence between their germline boundaries is 17 bases long. This same sample was also taken into another study, of T cells in Graves' hyperthyroidism and ophthalmopathy. The second paper further reports: Stable Graves' hyperthyroidism was defined as no progression to ophthalmopathy during 18 months of follow-up. Hyperthyroidism patients were newly diagnosed, with disease duration under 2 months, and aged 18 to 65 years. The study excluded patients with uncontrolled infections, other autoimmune diseases, pregnancy or lactation. Diagnoses were based on clinical symptoms, serum thyroxine and TRAb, thyroid ultrasound and orbital computed tomography. The first round of RT-PCR for the TCR CDR3 was performed with the HTBI primer set and the Qiagen OneStep RT-PCR kit. Most expanded thyroid clonotypes (frequency above 0.001) were also detected in blood, suggesting blood repertoires may reflect thyroid immune responses. A model built on a 13 V-J signature distinguished ophthalmopathy from stable hyperthyroidism, reaching 87.88% sensitivity and about 81% specificity in cross-validation and 80%/75% in testing. In validation, progression to ophthalmopathy was predicted by the model with 65% to 71% sensitivity and roughly 76% specificity, a median of roughly 6.4 months before onset. A discovery cohort of approximately 97 patients, about 44 with Graves' ophthalmopathy and under 60 with stable Graves' hyperthyroidism, was used to find distinguishing TCR V-J signatures. An independent validation cohort of around 19 hyperthyroidism patients and about 15 patients who later progressed to ophthalmopathy tested prospective prediction of ophthalmopathy. The 90 to 100 discovery patients were randomly split 7:3 into training and test sets. In roughly six Graves' hyperthyroidism patients, the study also compared T-cell repertoires from thyroid tissue with T-cell repertoires from blood. Following sampling, methimazole starting at 30 mg daily was given to hyperthyroidism patients, and high-dose intravenous methylprednisolone was given to ophthalmopathy patients. A second multiplex PCR round built the libraries, followed by size selection and purification. Paired-end sequencing of the libraries was performed with 100 bp reads on an Illumina HiSeq2000. SOAPnuke was used to process the raw data, with reads discarded if the reads contained adapters or uncalled bases, had a mean Phred below 15, or lacked an exact constant-primer or identifier match. COPE v1.2.5 was used to merge high-quality paired reads, and clonotypes were defined as unique nucleotide sequences. MiTCR v1.1 was used to align the clonotypes against IMGT TRBV, TRBD and TRBJ reference segments. Analysis was restricted to V-J combinations with a frequency above 0.0001, which covered roughly 99% of repertoires. A TCS score was defined as the ratio of F50 (clonal expansion) to E x V (chaos), with BLOSUM62-based TCRdist applied between CDR3 peptides within each V-J. Welch's t-statistics and random forest reduced just over 500 V-J features to 13, which were used in a naive Bayes classifier (R e1071). Sample size was not statistically predetermined, and investigators were not blinded to group allocation. The paper reports TCR Vbeta CDR3 sequencing of 135 peripheral blood samples: 40 to 45 ophthalmopathy, some 80 hyperthyroidism and 17 progressor patients.

This TCR came from a man between 25 and 39 years old with Graves disease. Donor details come from another sample of the same person, matched by shared clones. Source: peripheral blood mononuclear cells (PBMCs), taken at new diagnosis, from a patient treated with antithyroid drugs. The V gene is TRBV20-1 and the J gene is TRBJ2-7; the D gene lacks a confident call. The nucleotides are TGCAGTGCTAGAGATGGAGCCTACGGCAGAACCTACGAGCAGTACTCC. Translated, this gives CSARDGAYGRTYEQYS.